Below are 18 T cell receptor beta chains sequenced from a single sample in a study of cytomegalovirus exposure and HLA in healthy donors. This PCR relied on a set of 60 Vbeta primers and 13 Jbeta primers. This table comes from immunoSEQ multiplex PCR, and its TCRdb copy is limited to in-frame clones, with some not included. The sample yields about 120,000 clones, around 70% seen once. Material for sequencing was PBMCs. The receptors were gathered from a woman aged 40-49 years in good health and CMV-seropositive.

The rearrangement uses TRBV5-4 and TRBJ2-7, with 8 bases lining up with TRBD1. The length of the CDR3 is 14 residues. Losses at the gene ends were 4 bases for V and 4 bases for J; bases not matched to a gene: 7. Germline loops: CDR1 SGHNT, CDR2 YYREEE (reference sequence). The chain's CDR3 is CASSPGQGGYEQYF. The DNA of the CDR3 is TGTGCCAGCAGCCCTGGACAGGGTGGTTACGAGCAGTACTTC.

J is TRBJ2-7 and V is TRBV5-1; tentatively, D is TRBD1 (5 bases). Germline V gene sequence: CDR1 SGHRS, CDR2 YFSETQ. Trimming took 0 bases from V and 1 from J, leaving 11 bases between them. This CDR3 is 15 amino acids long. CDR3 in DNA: TGCGCCAGCAGCTTGGAAGGACATTCGTCCTACGAGCAGTACTTC. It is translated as CASSLEGHSSYEQYF.

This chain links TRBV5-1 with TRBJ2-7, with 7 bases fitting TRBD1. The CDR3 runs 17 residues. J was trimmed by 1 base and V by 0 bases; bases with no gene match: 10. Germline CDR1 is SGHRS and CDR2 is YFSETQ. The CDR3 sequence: CASSLGDSPGRSYEQYF. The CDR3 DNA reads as TGCGCCAGCAGCTTGGGGGACAGCCCTGGTCGTTCCTACGAGCAGTACTTC.

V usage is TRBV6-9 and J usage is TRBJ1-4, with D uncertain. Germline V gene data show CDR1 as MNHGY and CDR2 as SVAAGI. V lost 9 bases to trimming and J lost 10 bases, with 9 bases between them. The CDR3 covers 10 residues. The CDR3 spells CASPSGKLFF. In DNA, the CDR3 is TGTGCCAGTCCCAGCGGAAAACTGTTTTTT.

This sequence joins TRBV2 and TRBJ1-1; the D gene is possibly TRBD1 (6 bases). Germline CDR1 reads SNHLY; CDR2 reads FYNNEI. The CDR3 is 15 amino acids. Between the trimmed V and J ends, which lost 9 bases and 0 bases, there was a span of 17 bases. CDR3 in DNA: TGTGCCAGTGATTTGGACAGCGGCATGAACACTGAAGCTTTCTTT. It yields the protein CASDLDSGMNTEAFF.

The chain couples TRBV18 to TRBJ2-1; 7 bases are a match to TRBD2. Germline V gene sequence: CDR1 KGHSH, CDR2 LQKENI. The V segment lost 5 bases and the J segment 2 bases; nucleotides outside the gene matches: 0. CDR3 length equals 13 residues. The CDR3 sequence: CASSSGAYNEQFF. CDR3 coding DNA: TGTGCCAGCTCAAGCGGGGCCTACAATGAGCAGTTCTTC.

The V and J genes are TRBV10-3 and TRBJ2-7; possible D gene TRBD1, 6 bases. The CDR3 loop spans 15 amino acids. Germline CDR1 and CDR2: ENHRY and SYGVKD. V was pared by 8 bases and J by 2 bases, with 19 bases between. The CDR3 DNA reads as TGTGCCATCGCCTCCTCTCTACAGGGCACCTACGAGCAGTACTTC. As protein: CAIASSLQGTYEQYF.

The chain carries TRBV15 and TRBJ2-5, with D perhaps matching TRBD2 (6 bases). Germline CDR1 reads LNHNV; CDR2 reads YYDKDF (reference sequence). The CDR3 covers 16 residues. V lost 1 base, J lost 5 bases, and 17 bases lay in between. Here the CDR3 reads CATSRAPPVAVETQYF. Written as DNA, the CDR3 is TGTGCCACCAGCAGAGCACCCCCCGTAGCGGTGGAGACCCAGTACTTC. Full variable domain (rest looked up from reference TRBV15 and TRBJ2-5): DAMVIQNPRYQVTQFGKPVTLSCSQTLNHNVMYWYQQKSSQAPKLLFHYYDKDFNNEADTPDNFQSRRPNTSFCFLDIRSPGLGDTAMYLCATSRAPPVAVETQYFGPGTRLLVL.

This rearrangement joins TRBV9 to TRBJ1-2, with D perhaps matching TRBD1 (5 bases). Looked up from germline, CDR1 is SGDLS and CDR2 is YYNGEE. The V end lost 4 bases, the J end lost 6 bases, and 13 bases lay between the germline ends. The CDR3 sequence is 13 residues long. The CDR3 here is CASSSRGGDGYTF. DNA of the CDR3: TGTGCCAGCAGCTCAAGAGGAGGGGATGGCTACACCTTC.

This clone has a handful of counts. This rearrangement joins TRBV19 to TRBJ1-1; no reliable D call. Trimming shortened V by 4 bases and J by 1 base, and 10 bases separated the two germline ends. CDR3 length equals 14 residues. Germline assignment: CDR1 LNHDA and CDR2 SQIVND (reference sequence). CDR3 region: CASSKTQANTEAFF. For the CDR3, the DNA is TGTGCCAGTAGTAAGACCCAGGCGAACACTGAAGCTTTCTTT.

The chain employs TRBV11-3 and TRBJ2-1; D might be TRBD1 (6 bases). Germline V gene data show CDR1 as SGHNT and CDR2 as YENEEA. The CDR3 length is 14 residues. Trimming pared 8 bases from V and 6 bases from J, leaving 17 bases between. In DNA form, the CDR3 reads TGTGCCAGCTCCAAAGGGGGTGATTTCAATGAGCAGTTCTTC. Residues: CASSKGGDFNEQFF.

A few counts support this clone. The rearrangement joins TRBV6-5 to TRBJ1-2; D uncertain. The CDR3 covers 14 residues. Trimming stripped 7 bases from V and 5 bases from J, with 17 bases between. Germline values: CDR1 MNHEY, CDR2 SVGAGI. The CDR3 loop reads CASKNPPLAYGYTF. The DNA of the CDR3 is TGTGCCAGCAAAAACCCCCCCCTAGCTTATGGCTACACCTTC.

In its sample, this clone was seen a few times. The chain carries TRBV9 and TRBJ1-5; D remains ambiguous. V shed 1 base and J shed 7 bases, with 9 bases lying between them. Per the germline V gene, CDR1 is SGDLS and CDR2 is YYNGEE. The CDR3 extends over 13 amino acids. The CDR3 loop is CASSVQPGQPQHF. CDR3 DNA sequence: TGTGCCAGCAGCGTACAGCCCGGGCAGCCCCAGCATTTT.

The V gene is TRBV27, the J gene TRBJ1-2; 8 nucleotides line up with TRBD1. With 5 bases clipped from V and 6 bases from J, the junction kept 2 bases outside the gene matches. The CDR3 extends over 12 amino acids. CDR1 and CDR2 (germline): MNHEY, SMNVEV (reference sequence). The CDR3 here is CASSQQGDGYTF. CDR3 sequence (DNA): TGTGCCAGCAGTCAACAGGGGGATGGCTACACCTTC.

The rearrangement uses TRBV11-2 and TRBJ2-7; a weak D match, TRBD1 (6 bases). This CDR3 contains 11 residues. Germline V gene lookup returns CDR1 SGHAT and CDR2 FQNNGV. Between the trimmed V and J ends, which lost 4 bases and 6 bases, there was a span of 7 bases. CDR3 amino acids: CASSSGVEQYF. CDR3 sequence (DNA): TGTGCCAGCAGCTCAGGGGTCGAGCAGTACTTC. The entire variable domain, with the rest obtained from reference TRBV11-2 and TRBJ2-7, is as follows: EAGVAQSPRYKIIEKRQSVAFWCNPISGHATLYWYQQILGQGPKLLIQFQNNGVVDDSQLPKDRFSAERLKGVDSTLKIQPAKLEDSAVYLCASSSGVEQYFGPGTRLTVT.

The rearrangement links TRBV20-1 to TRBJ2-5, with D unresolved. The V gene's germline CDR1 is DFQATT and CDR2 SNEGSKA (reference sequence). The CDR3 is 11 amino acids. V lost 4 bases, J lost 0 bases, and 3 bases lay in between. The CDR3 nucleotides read TGCAGTGCTACAGACCAAGAGACCCAGTACTTC. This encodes CSATDQETQYF.

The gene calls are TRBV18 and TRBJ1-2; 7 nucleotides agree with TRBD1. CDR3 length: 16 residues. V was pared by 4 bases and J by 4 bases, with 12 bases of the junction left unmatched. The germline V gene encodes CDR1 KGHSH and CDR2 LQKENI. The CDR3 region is CASSREYLGQSYGYTF. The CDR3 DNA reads TGTGCCAGCTCACGGGAATACCTGGGACAGTCCTATGGCTACACCTTC.

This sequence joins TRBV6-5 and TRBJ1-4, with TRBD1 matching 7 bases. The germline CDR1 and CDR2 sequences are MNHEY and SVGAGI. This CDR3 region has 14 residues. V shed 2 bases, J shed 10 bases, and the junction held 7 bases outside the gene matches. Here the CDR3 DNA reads TGTGCCAGCAGTTACGACAGGGCCGGCGGAAAACTGTTTTTT. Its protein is CASSYDRAGGKLFF.